This T cell receptor (beta chain) comes out of a study of blood T cell repertoires in COVID-19. As for the study in general: T cells, B-cell-depleted T cells, or PBMCs supplied cDNA or gDNA.

The J segment lost 9 bases and the V segment lost 5 bases, leaving 11 bases of the junction unmatched. CDR1 is LGHDT, CDR2 YNNKEL, per germline (reference sequence). The CDR3 loop spans 14 amino acids. Per the authors' pipeline: Scientists estimated how many nucleated cells there were by amplifying reference gene primers. Measured with immunoSEQ multiplex PCR; TCRdb has only the in-frame clones, and not every one. Clonal size and the V and J genes are those of that table, whereas D and trimming came from the DNA. The sample records about 63,000 clones, 65% to 80% being singletons. The specimen was peripheral blood. The V call is TRBV3-1 (or the pseudogene TRBV3-2), the J call TRBJ1-2, with 8 bases lining up with TRBD1. The TCR sequence derives from a human donor in a cohort sampled during active COVID-19. CDR3 amino acids: CASSKQGAEVSYTF. The CDR3 nucleotides read TGTGCCAGCAGCAAGCAGGGGGCGGAGGTTAGCTACACCTTC.